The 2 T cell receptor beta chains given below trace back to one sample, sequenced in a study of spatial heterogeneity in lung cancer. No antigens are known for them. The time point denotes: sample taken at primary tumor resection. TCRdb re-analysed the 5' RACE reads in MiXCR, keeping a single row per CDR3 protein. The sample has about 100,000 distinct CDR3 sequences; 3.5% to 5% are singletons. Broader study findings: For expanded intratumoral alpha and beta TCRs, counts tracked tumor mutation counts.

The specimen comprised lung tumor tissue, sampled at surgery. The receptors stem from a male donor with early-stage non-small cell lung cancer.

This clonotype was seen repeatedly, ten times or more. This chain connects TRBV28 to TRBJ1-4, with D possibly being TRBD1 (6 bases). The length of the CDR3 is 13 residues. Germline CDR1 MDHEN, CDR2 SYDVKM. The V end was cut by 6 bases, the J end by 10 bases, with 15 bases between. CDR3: CASRSTGRGKLFF. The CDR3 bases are TGTGCCAGCAGATCAACAGGGAGGGGAAAACTGTTTTTT.

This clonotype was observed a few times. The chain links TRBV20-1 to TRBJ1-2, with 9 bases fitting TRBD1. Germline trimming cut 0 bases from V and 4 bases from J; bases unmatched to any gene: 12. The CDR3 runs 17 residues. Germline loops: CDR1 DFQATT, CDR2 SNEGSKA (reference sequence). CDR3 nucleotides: TGCAGTGCTAGAGACCTTAGAGGGACAGGGAGGACCTATGGCTACACCTTC. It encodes CSARDLRGTGRTYGYTF.